This passage covers 9 T cell receptor beta chains from one sample sequenced in a study of glioma-infiltrating T cells. The iRepertoire nested amplicon-rescue multiplex PCR amplified TCR alpha and beta CDR3s from RNA. Via MiXCR, TCRdb re-called the multiplex PCR reads, giving one row per CDR3 protein. The sample lists approximately 100,000 distinct CDR3 sequences; less than 30% were seen once. The sample comprised glioma tissue, nonneoplastic brain tissue, or PBMCs (not recorded which). Every receptor here comes from a human donor with low-grade glioma or glioblastoma, undergoing nonglioma brain surgery, or in good health (not recorded which).

This clonotype was seen many times. This sequence joins TRBV20-1 and TRBJ2-1, with 7 bases that match TRBD2. V gave up 1 base and J gave up 3 bases; unmatched junction bases: 6. The CDR3 extends over 15 amino acids. CDR1 is DFQATT, CDR2 SNEGSKA, per germline (reference sequence). CDR3 sequence: CSARAATSIYNEQFF. CDR3 coding DNA: TGCAGTGCTAGAGCCGCGACTAGCATCTACAATGAGCAGTTCTTC.

Relative to its sample, this clonotype is medium-sized. J is TRBJ2-3 and V is TRBV4-1; TRBD1 aligns across 10 bases. This CDR3 is 19 amino acids long. V shed 1 base and J 0 bases; nucleotides not matched to a gene: 10. Germline V gene lookup returns CDR1 MGHRA and CDR2 YSYEKL. The CDR3 spells CASSQASRTGGPSTDTQYF. The CDR3 coding sequence is TGCGCCAGCAGCCAAGCATCAAGGACAGGGGGTCCTAGCACAGATACGCAGTATTTT.

With respect to this clonotype: Germline and junction disagree at one end, which may indicate a read error. The chain employs TRBV6-5 and TRBJ2-7; 8 bases are a match to TRBD1. This CDR3 has 13 amino acids. CDR1 is MNHEY and CDR2 is SVGAGI in the germline V gene. The CDR3 reads CSSAGGQFYEQYF. CDR3 nucleotides: TGTTCCAGTGCAGGGGGCCAGTTCTACGAGCAGTACTTC.

This clonotype has ten or more counts. The chain couples TRBV7-9 to TRBJ1-1; 7 bases are shared with TRBD1. The CDR3 contains 14 residues. Germline V gene lookup returns CDR1 SEHNR and CDR2 FQNEAQ (reference sequence). The V segment lost 5 bases and the J segment 1 base; nucleotides outside the gene matches: 4. The CDR3 region has the DNA TGTGCCAGCAGCGAACAGGGGACGAACACTGAAGCTTTCTTT. It translates to CASSEQGTNTEAFF.

V usage is TRBV6-1 and J usage is TRBJ1-5; D is unresolved. There are 12 residues in the CDR3. The germline V gene encodes CDR1 MNHNS and CDR2 SASEGT. Trimming removed 5 bases from V and 11 bases from J, with 13 bases in between. CDR3 DNA: TGTGCCAGCAGTCCGGTGCCCCCAGCCCAGCATTTT. It is translated as CASSPVPPAQHF.

This clonotype was found many times. The rearrangement uses TRBV6-6 and TRBJ2-7; perhaps TRBD2 as D (5 bases). V was trimmed by 2 bases and J by 6 bases, leaving 26 bases between them. This CDR3 comprises 18 residues. Per the germline V gene, CDR1 is MNHNY and CDR2 is SVGAGI (reference sequence). CDR3 region: CASSYNFPSLVREGEQYF. The CDR3 region has the DNA TGTGCCAGCAGTTACAACTTCCCTTCACTAGTTAGAGAAGGCGAGCAGTACTTC.

This clonotype was observed at least ten times. V is TRBV6-6 and J is TRBJ1-1; D is unresolved. Germline V gene sequence: CDR1 MNHNY, CDR2 SVGAGI (reference sequence). The CDR3 spans 15 residues. Trimming took 3 bases from V and 1 from J, leaving 12 bases between them. The CDR3 here is CASSYRPHRNTEAFF. CDR3 DNA sequence: TGTGCCAGCAGTTATCGCCCCCACCGGAACACTGAAGCTTTCTTT.

This clonotype was recorded many times. The chain carries TRBV20-1 and TRBJ2-7; 10 bases align to TRBD2. Germline V gene data show CDR1 as DFQATT and CDR2 as SNEGSKA (reference sequence). This CDR3 comprises 14 residues. V shed 4 bases, J shed 4 bases, and the junction held 7 bases outside the gene matches. The chain's CDR3 is CSAKGAAGGYEQYF. The CDR3 region has the DNA TGCAGTGCTAAGGGGGCAGCGGGAGGGTACGAGCAGTACTTC.

About this clonotype itself: This may be a read error: a much more frequent sequence differs by one nucleotide. CDR3 region: CASSGRVKTEAFF. In DNA, the CDR3 is TGTGCCAGTAGTGGCAGGGTGAAGACTGAAGCTTTCTTT. The J gene is TRBJ1-1, the V gene TRBV19; tentatively, D is TRBD1 (5 bases). Germline assignment: CDR1 LNHDA and CDR2 SQIVND (reference sequence). This CDR3 comprises 13 residues. Together with reference TRBV19 and TRBJ1-1, the CDR3 gives the full variable domain: DGGITQSPKYLFRKEGQNVTLSCEQNLNHDAMYWYRQDPGQGLRLIYYSQIVNDFQKGDIAEGYSVSREKKESFPLTVTSAQKNPTAFYLCASSGRVKTEAFFGQGTRLTVV.